This entry describes one T cell receptor beta chain. The antigen remains undetermined. Trimming took 6 bases from V and 8 from J; bases not matched to a gene: 10. The CDR3 covers 15 residues. Germline CDR1 and CDR2: MNHEY and SVGAGI. This entry belongs to a study of cytomegalovirus exposure and HLA in healthy donors. Study results and caveats: Confirmation was obtained in vitro that a few CMV-associated chains are specific for CMV antigens. A later analysis found first-cohort TCR clusters tended to co-occur in the 95 to 150 validation repertoires.

The method was immunoSEQ multiplex PCR; TCRdb's version includes in-frame clones alone and lacks a portion of them. The table records approximately 260,000 clones, around 85% of them present only once. This receptor was identified in a woman aged 18 to 35 in good health and CMV-seronegative. The chain has TRBV6-5 and TRBJ2-1; TRBD2 matches at 10 bases. The sample comprised PBMCs. CDR3 sequence (DNA): TGTGCCAGCAGGACAAGCGGGAGGGCCAACTATGAGCAGTTCTTC. Translation: CASRTSGRANYEQFF.